The text below deals with one TCR beta chain. Antigen specificity is unknown. It was by quantitative 5'-RACE with molecular barcodes that TCR beta libraries were made. TCRdb passed the 5' RACE reads through MiXCR, listing each CDR3 protein once. The sample consists of a few hundred thousand distinct CDR3 sequences, about 15% of them appearing once. Germline lookup yields CDR1 LGHNT and CDR2 FRNRAP. This CDR3 region has 13 residues. The ends were cut back, 0 bases at V and 3 bases at J, with 6 bases in the middle. These data belong to a study of CD8 T cells in ankylosing spondylitis. General study results and limits: Reportedly, significant enrichment of disease-linked clones occurred in matched ankylosing spondylitis synovial fluid. In peripheral blood, disease-linked CD8+ clones occurred at relatively low frequencies. Prior work had noted some motif variants in reactive arthritis blood and synovial fluid. Seemingly characteristic of ankylosing spondylitis blood was a TCR beta motif consisting of fewer than 10 highly homologous variants.

The sample consisted of blood, either unsorted or a sorted T cell fraction (not recorded which). The V and J genes are TRBV12-5 and TRBJ2-7; no clear D gene. This sequence originates from a male donor with ankylosing spondylitis. The CDR3 region is CASGLVRFYEQYF. CDR3 in DNA: TGTGCTAGTGGTTTGGTACGATTCTACGAGCAGTACTTC.